These 6 T cell receptor beta chains share one sample of origin, sequenced in a study of cytomegalovirus exposure and HLA in healthy donors. The repertoire was sequenced with immunoSEQ multiplex PCR; TCRdb's copy has only in-frame clones and lacks some. The top ten hold less than 1.5% of the sample, which has 100,000 to 150,000 clones, approximately 94% seen once. The specimen sequenced was PBMCs. The receptors come from a woman aged 18-35 years in good health and CMV-seronegative.

The chain employs TRBV7-2 and TRBJ2-3; a possible D gene is TRBD1 (6 bases). Per the germline V gene, CDR1 is SGHTA and CDR2 is FQGNSA. There are 16 residues in the CDR3. V was shortened by 1 base and J by 4 bases, with 15 bases between the two germline ends. CDR3 bases: TGTGCCAGCAGCTTAGGACAGGCCCTAGTCCCAGATACGCAGTATTTT. This gives the protein CASSLGQALVPDTQYF.

This clone was seen just once. The CDR3 sequence: CASSVGTGGLREQYF. Here the CDR3 DNA reads TGTGCCAGCAGCGTAGGGACAGGGGGCTTAAGGGAGCAGTACTTC. The chain carries TRBV9 and TRBJ2-7; TRBD1 aligns across 11 bases. V lost 0 bases and J lost 7; bases outside the gene matches: 6. Germline CDR1 SGDLS, CDR2 YYNGEE. This CDR3 region has 15 residues. The variable domain in full, with the rest retrieved from reference TRBV9 and TRBJ2-7, is DSGVTQTPKHLITATGQRVTLRCSPRSGDLSVYWYQQSLDQGLQFLIQYYNGEERAKGNILERFSAQQFPDLHSELNLSSLELGDSALYFCASSVGTGGLREQYFGPGTRLTVT.

J is TRBJ1-2 and V is TRBV4-2; TRBD1 aligns across 7 bases. CDR1 LGHNA and CDR2 YNFKEQ come from the germline V gene. The V gene end was trimmed by 0 bases and the J gene end by 4 bases; junction bases not matched to a gene: 14. The CDR3 loop spans 18 amino acids. CDR3 region: CASSQDLEGAGGRYGYTF. In DNA form, the CDR3 reads TGTGCCAGCAGCCAAGATTTGGAGGGGGCAGGGGGACGCTATGGCTACACCTTC.

The genes are TRBV5-4 and TRBJ1-4, with a possible D match to TRBD1 (6 bases). The CDR3 sequence is 14 residues long. Germline V gene lookup returns CDR1 SGHNT and CDR2 YYREEE (reference sequence). Trimming shortened V by 1 base and J by 8 bases, and 12 bases separated the two germline ends. The CDR3 is CASSLKGGAEKLFF. CDR3 DNA sequence: TGTGCCAGCAGCTTGAAAGGGGGGGCGGAAAAACTGTTTTTT.

The chain carries TRBV18 and TRBJ1-1, with unresolved D. The V and J ends lost 2 bases and 0 bases respectively, with 10 bases between them. This CDR3 is built from 15 residues. The germline gives CDR1 KGHSH, CDR2 LQKENI. The CDR3 reads CASSPGGYLNTEAFF. The CDR3 DNA reads TGTGCCAGCTCACCAGGAGGGTACCTGAACACTGAAGCTTTCTTT.

The chain couples TRBV5-4 to TRBJ2-3, with 12 bases lining up with TRBD2. Germline CDR1 is SGHNT and CDR2 is YYREEE (reference sequence). V was clipped by 0 bases and J by 3 bases; unmatched bases: 8. CDR3 size: 18 residues. CDR3 residues: CASSLVPLAGGPTDTQYF. As DNA, the CDR3 is TGTGCCAGCAGCTTGGTTCCCCTAGCGGGAGGGCCAACAGATACGCAGTATTTT.